The 23 T cell receptor beta chains listed next were all sequenced from one sample in a study of a mutant IDH1 vaccine in newly diagnosed glioma. These TCRs are of unknown antigen specificity. Only in-frame clones appear in the TCRdb table, and some are missing; sequencing was by immunoSEQ multiplex PCR. There are fewer than 85,000 clones in the sample; approximately 78% occur only once, and roughly 5.6% lies in the top ten. Stated time point: week 47, end of study. With topical imiquimod, each dose of the vaccine consisted of 300 ug of mutant IDH1 20-mer peptide. The sequencing here drew on PBMCs, taken from a glioma patient whose treatment included an IDH1 peptide vaccine. The receptors originated from a man aged 40-49 years with glioma.

The CDR3 is CASSRTSGRGYF. CDR3 DNA sequence: TGTGCCAGCAGCCGGACTAGCGGACGCGGGTATTTT. This rearrangement joins TRBV7-2 to TRBJ2-3; the match to TRBD2 covers 10 bases. The germline gives CDR1 SGHTA, CDR2 FQGNSA. CDR3 length equals 12 residues. Trimming cost V 5 bases and J 14 bases; bases outside gene matches: 7. Variable domain in full (rest from reference TRBV7-2 and TRBJ2-3): GAGVSQSPSNKVTEKGKDVELRCDPISGHTALYWYRQSLGQGLEFLIYFQGNSAPDKSGLPSDRFSAERTGGSVSTLTIQRTQQEDSAVYLCASSRTSGRGYFGPGTRLTVL.

The chain recombines TRBV5-1 with TRBJ2-7, with D perhaps TRBD1 (6 bases). The CDR3 is 14 residues long. Looked up from germline, CDR1 is SGHRS and CDR2 is YFSETQ. The germline V and J ends were trimmed by 4 bases and 3 bases, with 14 bases remaining between them. As DNA, the CDR3 is TGCGCCAGCAGCCTCCAACAGGGTGTCTACGAGCAGTACTTC. This codes for CASSLQQGVYEQYF.

The V and J genes are TRBV11-3 and TRBJ2-1; D not certain. The CDR3 covers 15 residues. With 1 base removed from V and 0 bases from J, the gap between germline ends came to 7 bases. CDR1 is SGHNT, CDR2 YENEEA, per germline. The CDR3 protein is CASSLGRGSYNEQFF. As DNA, the CDR3 is TGTGCCAGCAGCTTAGGACGAGGCTCCTACAATGAGCAGTTCTTC.

This clone was recorded once. V gene TRBV5-6 combines with J gene TRBJ1-3; no clear D gene. This CDR3 has 14 residues. V was cut by 4 bases and J by 4 bases, with 12 bases left in between. Germline CDR1 and CDR2: SGHDT and YYEEEE. The CDR3 coding sequence is TGTGCCAGCAGCCGAGGCGGCCTCGGAAACACCATATATTTT. As protein: CASSRGGLGNTIYF.

This clone is a singleton in its sample. The rearrangement uses TRBV6-6 and TRBJ1-4; 11 bases align to TRBD1. The CDR3 is 14 residues long. The V segment lost 5 bases and the J segment 8 bases; nucleotides outside the gene matches: 4. Germline V gives CDR1 MNHNY, CDR2 SVGAGI (reference sequence). CDR3 protein: CASSRDRGGEKLFF. The CDR3 region has the DNA TGTGCCAGCAGTAGGGACAGGGGGGGGGAAAAACTGTTTTTT.

J is TRBJ2-1 and V is TRBV27; TRBD2 matches 11 bases. CDR1 is MNHEY, CDR2 SMNVEV, per germline (reference sequence). The ends lost 5 bases at V and 11 bases at J; junction bases unmatched: 8. This CDR3 region has 14 residues. In DNA form, the CDR3 reads TGTGCCAGCAGTCCCCGGACTAGCGGGCAGAAGCAGTTCTTC. It yields the protein CASSPRTSGQKQFF.

V is TRBV30 and J is TRBJ1-1, with D possibly being TRBD1 (6 bases). This CDR3 contains 11 residues. Germline V gene lookup returns CDR1 GTSNPN and CDR2 SVGIG (reference sequence). V was trimmed by 5 bases and J by 8 bases, leaving 12 bases between them. CDR3 DNA: TGTGCCTGGGGACTCGACAGGGAAGCTTTCTTT. Translating gives CAWGLDREAFF.

This chain uses TRBV29-1 with TRBJ2-1; D unresolved. Trimming shortened V by 3 bases and J by 1 base, and 10 bases separated the two germline ends. The CDR3 sequence is 14 residues long. Germline loops: CDR1 SQVTM, CDR2 ANQGSEA. CDR3 amino acids: CSVDRALSYNEQFF. The CDR3 bases are TGCAGCGTTGACCGGGCCCTTTCCTACAATGAGCAGTTCTTC.

The CDR3 DNA follows: TGTGCCAGCAGCCCTCTGACGGGAGCCGGGTACATTCAGTACTTC. Protein: CASSPLTGAGYIQYF. The V gene is TRBV7-8, the J gene TRBJ2-4; maybe TRBD2 (6 bases). Germline assignment: CDR1 SGHVS and CDR2 FQNEAQ. This CDR3 comprises 15 residues. Trimming stripped 5 bases from V and 8 bases from J, with 19 bases between.

The chain links TRBV29-1 to TRBJ1-1, with D possibly being TRBD1 (5 bases). The ends were cut back, 5 bases at V and 0 bases at J, with 10 bases in the middle. The CDR3 extends over 13 amino acids. The germline CDR1 and CDR2 sequences are SQVTM and ANQGSEA. Written as DNA, the CDR3 is TGCAGCGTTCTGAAGGGGCTGAACACTGAAGCTTTCTTT. The encoded protein is CSVLKGLNTEAFF.

This clone has more than one count but fewer than ten. The chain uses TRBV4-3 and TRBJ2-1; D possibly corresponds to TRBD2 (6 bases). This CDR3 contains 13 residues. V lost 1 base, J lost 11 bases, and 12 bases lay in between. CDR1 is LGHNA, CDR2 YSLEER, per germline. As DNA, the CDR3 is TGCGCCAGCAGCCAAGTGCTAAGCGGGCAGCAGTTCTTC. Amino acids: CASSQVLSGQQFF.

This clone was seen a handful of times. V is TRBV6-5 and J is TRBJ1-1; TRBD1 matches 9 bases. The ends lost 10 bases at V and 1 base at J; junction bases unmatched: 4. Germline V gene sequence: CDR1 MNHEY, CDR2 SVGAGI. The CDR3 has 13 residues. The CDR3 loop is CATADRGNTEAFF. The CDR3 region has the DNA TGTGCCACCGCGGACAGGGGGAACACTGAAGCTTTCTTT.

The chain employs TRBV4-3 and TRBJ1-5; D ambiguous. V gave up 2 bases and J gave up 5 bases, with 13 bases separating them. Germline V gene data show CDR1 as LGHNA and CDR2 as YSLEER. The CDR3 is 15 residues long. CDR3: CASSQFRQADQPQHF. For the CDR3, the DNA is TGCGCCAGCAGCCAATTCAGGCAGGCGGATCAGCCCCAGCATTTT.

Only one count was recorded for this clone. As DNA, the CDR3 is TGTGCCAGCAGCTCCGGGACAGCCGAAGCTTTCTTT. This sequence encodes CASSSGTAEAFF. This rearrangement joins TRBV13 to TRBJ1-1; 7 bases map to TRBD1. This CDR3 comprises 12 residues. Trimming took 4 bases from V and 8 from J; bases not matched to a gene: 4. Germline V gives CDR1 PRHDT, CDR2 FYEKMQ (reference sequence).

The rearrangement joins TRBV6-6 to TRBJ1-2; TRBD1 is a possible D gene (5 bases). Trimming took 6 bases from V and 3 from J, leaving 14 bases between them. The CDR3 length is 14 residues. Germline V gives CDR1 MNHNY, CDR2 SVGAGI (reference sequence). CDR3 DNA: TGTGCCAGCAGAAACGGGGGGGTAGACTATGGCTACACCTTC. Residues: CASRNGGVDYGYTF.

This clone was seen a single time. V gene TRBV20-1 combines with J gene TRBJ2-7, with 12 bases that match TRBD1. V trimming: 6 bases; J trimming: 12 bases; junction bases outside the gene matches: 6. This CDR3 is 11 amino acids long. Germline values: CDR1 DFQATT, CDR2 SNEGSKA (reference sequence). Here the CDR3 DNA reads TGCAGTGCCGGGACAGGGGGCGATTGGTACTTC. Protein product: CSAGTGGDWYF.

This clone was counted a few times. The V call is TRBV18, the J call TRBJ2-7; D not resolved. V lost 4 bases, J lost 5 bases, and 9 bases lay in between. CDR1 KGHSH and CDR2 LQKENI come from the germline V gene. CDR3 size: 12 residues. The CDR3 reads CASSQDPDEQYF. The CDR3 DNA reads TGTGCCAGCTCACAGGACCCCGACGAGCAGTACTTC.

This chain links TRBV19 with TRBJ2-1; 9 bases line up with TRBD2. CDR3 size: 16 residues. Germline CDR1 LNHDA, CDR2 SQIVND (reference sequence). The J segment lost 5 bases and the V segment lost 2 bases, leaving 7 bases of the junction unmatched. In DNA, the CDR3 is TGTGCCAGTAGTATATCTTCCGGGACTAGCAACAATGAGCAGTTCTTC. This encodes CASSISSGTSNNEQFF.

The CDR3 DNA sequence: TGTGCCAGCAGCACACGCCTCGGGGGGTTCTATGGCTACACCTTC. Amino acid sequence: CASSTRLGGFYGYTF. This chain joins TRBV6-5 and TRBJ1-2; the D gene is possibly TRBD1 (5 bases). With 6 bases removed from V and 4 bases from J, the gap between germline ends came to 18 bases. The germline V gene encodes CDR1 MNHEY and CDR2 SVGAGI. The CDR3 totals 15 residues.

The CDR3 coding sequence is TGTGCCACCAGCAGAGACTACACCGGGGAGCTGTTTTTT. Translation gives CATSRDYTGELFF. This chain uses TRBV15 with TRBJ2-2, with D unresolved. The CDR3 totals 13 residues. The V gene lost 0 bases and the J gene lost 3 bases, with 2 bases spanning the gap. Germline CDR1 is LNHNV and CDR2 is YYDKDF (reference sequence). Supplemented by reference TRBV15 and TRBJ2-2, the full variable domain reads DAMVIQNPRYQVTQFGKPVTLSCSQTLNHNVMYWYQQKSSQAPKLLFHYYDKDFNNEADTPDNFQSRRPNTSFCFLDIRSPGLGDTAMYLCATSRDYTGELFFGEGSRLTVL.

This rearrangement joins TRBV6-4 to TRBJ2-3, with D possibly being TRBD1 (5 bases). The CDR3 extends over 15 amino acids. Trimming left V 1 base short and J 1 base short, with 9 bases between. Germline values: CDR1 MRHNA, CDR2 SNTAGT. This CDR3 reads CASSDFQGGTDTQYF. The CDR3 coding sequence is TGTGCCAGCAGTGACTTTCAGGGTGGCACAGATACGCAGTATTTT.

This chain uses TRBV5-4 with TRBJ2-1, with 9 bases identical to TRBD1. The CDR3 consists of 15 residues. Trimming removed 0 bases from V and 2 bases from J; junction bases left unmatched: 0. Germline V gives CDR1 SGHNT, CDR2 YYREEE (reference sequence). CDR3 in DNA: TGTGCCAGCAGCTTGGGGACAGGGGCCTACAATGAGCAGTTCTTC. Its translation: CASSLGTGAYNEQFF.

This clone was picked up one time. V is TRBV28 and J is TRBJ2-7; D possibly uses TRBD1 or TRBD2 (5 bases each). The CDR3 runs to 11 residues. The V gene's germline CDR1 is MDHEN and CDR2 SYDVKM. Deletions cut 6 bases from V and 6 bases from J, with 9 bases between. CDR3 coding DNA: TGTGCCAGCAGCGGGGCGGGCGAGCAGTACTTC. Translation gives CASSGAGEQYF.